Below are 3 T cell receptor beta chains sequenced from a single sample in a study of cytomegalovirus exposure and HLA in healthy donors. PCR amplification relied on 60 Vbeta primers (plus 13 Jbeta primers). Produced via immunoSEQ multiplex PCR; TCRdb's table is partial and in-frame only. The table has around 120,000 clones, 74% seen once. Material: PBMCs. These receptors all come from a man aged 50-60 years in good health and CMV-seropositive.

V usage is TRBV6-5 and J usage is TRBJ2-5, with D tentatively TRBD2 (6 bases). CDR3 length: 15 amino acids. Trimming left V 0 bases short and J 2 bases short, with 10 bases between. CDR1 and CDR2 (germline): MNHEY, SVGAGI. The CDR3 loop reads CASSYSPSVQETQYF. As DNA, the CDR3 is TGTGCCAGCAGTTACTCCCCTAGCGTTCAAGAGACCCAGTACTTC.

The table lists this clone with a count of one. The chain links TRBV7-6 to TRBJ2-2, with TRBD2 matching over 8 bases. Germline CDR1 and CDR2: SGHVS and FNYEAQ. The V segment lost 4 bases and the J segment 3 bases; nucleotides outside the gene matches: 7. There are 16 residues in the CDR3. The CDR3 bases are TGTGCCAGCAGCTCAGCGGGAGCGGGGGACACCGGGGAGCTGTTTTTT. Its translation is CASSSAGAGDTGELFF.

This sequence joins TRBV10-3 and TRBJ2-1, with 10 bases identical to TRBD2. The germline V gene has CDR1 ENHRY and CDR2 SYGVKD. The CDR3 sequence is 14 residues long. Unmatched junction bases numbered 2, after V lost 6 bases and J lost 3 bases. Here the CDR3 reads CAIRGLADYNEQFF. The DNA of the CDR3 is TGTGCCATCAGAGGACTAGCGGACTACAATGAGCAGTTCTTC.